This T cell receptor (beta chain) is drawn from a study of blood T cell repertoires in COVID-19. Study-wide background: Sources were T cells, B-cell-depleted T cells, or PBMCs; the material itself was cDNA or gDNA.

The method was immunoSEQ multiplex PCR; TCRdb's version includes in-frame clones alone and lacks a portion of them. The repertoire holds 270,000 or so clones, with roughly 90% as singletons. The length of the CDR3 is 14 residues. The V gene end was trimmed by 3 bases and the J gene end by 2 bases; junction bases not matched to a gene: 2. Germline V gene lookup returns CDR1 LGHDT and CDR2 YNNKEL (reference sequence). Sample: peripheral blood. The clonotype comes from a woman aged 55-70 years with COVID-19, enrolled during active disease. The chain recombines TRBV3-1 (or the pseudogene TRBV3-2) with TRBJ1-2; the match to TRBD1 covers 8 bases. The chain's CDR3 is CASSQGTGNYGYTF. Written as DNA, the CDR3 is TGTGCCAGCAGCCAGGGGACAGGAAACTATGGCTACACCTTC.